Listed below are T cell receptor beta chains from one sample, sequenced in a study of T-cell reconstitution after alpha-beta-depleted transplantation in children. TCRdb itself ran the PCR reads through MiXCR, one entry per CDR3 protein. The table shows fewer than 1 million distinct CDR3 sequences, with roughly 15% occurring only once. The input for sequencing was PBMCs, mostly from graft donor cells, taken 360 days after TCRalphabeta/CD19-depleted stem cell transplant. The receptors were sampled from a male patient between 10 and 17 years old who had a stem cell transplant for acute lymphoblastic leukemia, so the T cells may come from the graft donor. CDR3s include the opening cysteine and the closing phenylalanine or tryptophan. The D gene is left open where the match is weak. Not every row has a clone size; where given, it reads once, few, many or a size class.

TRBD1 TRBJ1-4 - TRBV28 CASSLQGASGEKLFF TGTGCCAGCAGTTTACAGGGGGCTTCTGGTGAAAAACTGTTTTTT
- TRBJ2-1 few TRBV20-1 CSAREIGLYEQFF TGCAGTGCTAGAGAAATAGGACTGTATGAGCAGTTCTTC
- TRBJ2-7 many TRBV5-1 CASSLDLSPYEQYF TGCGCCAGCAGCTTGGATCTAAGCCCCTACGAGCAGTACTTC
- TRBJ1-4 few TRBV6-1 CASKAGTANEKLFF TGTGCCAGCAAGGCAGGCACAGCGAATGAAAAACTGTTTTTT
- TRBJ2-2 - TRBV6-5 CASSYPPPQGGELFF TGTGCCAGCAGTTACCCTCCACCCCAGGGCGGGGAGCTGTTTTTT
TRBD1 TRBJ2-7 - TRBV9 CASSVGPGGTGGDEQYF TGTGCCAGCAGCGTAGGACCGGGCGGGACAGGGGGTGACGAGCAGTACTTC
- TRBJ2-1 - TRBV7-2 CASSSPIGLVDNEQFF TGTGCCAGCAGCTCCCCCATAGGGCTAGTAGACAATGAGCAGTTCTTC
TRBD2 TRBJ2-2 few TRBV20-1 CSATAGTSGTTGELFF TGCAGTGCTACAGCCGGGACTAGCGGGACCACCGGGGAGCTGTTTTTT
TRBD1 TRBJ2-1 - TRBV18 CASSPGTGPTVGQFF TGTGCCAGCTCACCAGGGACAGGGCCCACCGTGGGGCAGTTCTTC
- TRBJ2-1 - TRBV15 CATSRIRQGVNNEQFF TGTGCCACCAGCAGAATACGTCAGGGCGTCAACAATGAGCAGTTCTTC
- TRBJ2-1 - TRBV4-1 CASSQDPAGEQFF TGCGCCAGCAGCCAAGACCCCGCGGGAGAGCAGTTCTTC
TRBD2 TRBJ2-1 few TRBV20-1 CSAPFAGTSPYNEQFF TGCAGTGCTCCTTTCGCCGGGACTAGCCCCTACAATGAGCAGTTCTTC
TRBD2 TRBJ2-1 many TRBV2 CASSYGLAVDNEQFF TGTGCCAGCAGCTATGGACTAGCGGTTGACAATGAGCAGTTCTTC
TRBD1 TRBJ1-5 few TRBV20-1 CSASPGTGRNQPQHF TGCAGTGCTAGTCCCGGGACAGGACGCAATCAGCCCCAGCATTTT
TRBD1 TRBJ2-4 few TRBV7-9 CASSSTFGQGKNIQYF TGTGCCAGCAGCTCTACCTTCGGACAGGGGAAAAACATTCAGTACTTC
TRBD2 TRBJ2-5 - TRBV6-1 CASGPWRERETQYF TGTGCCAGTGGCCCCTGGCGGGAGCGGGAGACCCAGTACTTC
- TRBJ2-7 - TRBV5-1 CASSLTNTLSGPQEYF TGCGCCAGCAGCTTGACTAATACTTTATCCGGGCCTCAAGAGTACTTC
TRBD2 TRBJ2-7 once TRBV6-2/TRBV6-3 CASSSQRGVPYEQYF TGTGCCAGCAGTTCACAGCGGGGGGTACCCTACGAGCAGTACTTC
- TRBJ1-1 - TRBV5-1 CASSLIRGSVRPTEAFF TGCGCCAGCAGCTTGATTAGGGGGTCGGTCAGACCAACTGAAGCTTTCTTT
- TRBJ2-4 - TRBV20-1 CSASREAKNIQYF TGCAGTGCTAGTCGTGAGGCCAAAAACATTCAGTACTTC
- TRBJ2-5 - TRBV18 CASSAQTGQETQYF TGTGCCAGCTCAGCCCAGACAGGACAAGAGACCCAGTACTTC
TRBD2 TRBJ2-5 few TRBV7-3 CASSPLPTSGEETQYF TGTGCCAGCAGCCCCCTCCCGACTAGCGGGGAAGAGACCCAGTACTTC
TRBD2 TRBJ2-5 few TRBV20-1 CSARVSSGTHQETQYF TGCAGTGCTAGAGTGTCTAGCGGGACCCACCAAGAGACCCAGTACTTC
TRBD1 TRBJ1-2 - TRBV5-5 CASSPGTGTWWGYTF TGTGCCAGCAGTCCCGGGACAGGGACGTGGTGGGGCTACACCTTC
TRBD2 TRBJ2-7 few TRBV7-3 CARGGTSGPYEQYF TGTGCCCGGGGGGGGACTAGCGGCCCCTACGAGCAGTACTTC
TRBD2 TRBJ2-3 few TRBV6-2/TRBV6-3 CASSSRLAGEGADTQYF TGTGCCAGCAGTTCCCGACTAGCGGGAGAAGGGGCAGATACGCAGTATTTT
- TRBJ1-5 - TRBV25-1 CASSENRASYSNQPQHF TGTGCCAGCAGTGAAAATAGAGCATCTTATAGCAATCAGCCCCAGCATTTT
TRBD1 TRBJ2-1 few TRBV29-1 CSATTGPSYNEQFF TGCAGCGCGACGACAGGGCCGTCCTACAATGAGCAGTTCTTC
- TRBJ2-7 - TRBV12-3/TRBV12-4 CASGAAAEQYF TGTGCCAGCGGGGCCGCTGCCGAGCAGTACTTC
TRBD1 TRBJ2-1 few TRBV12-3/TRBV12-4 CASRADRGHEQFF TGTGCCAGCAGAGCGGACAGGGGCCATGAGCAGTTCTTC
TRBD2 TRBJ2-1 few TRBV7-9 CASRATSGRRGLYDF TGTGCCAGCAGGGCGACTAGCGGGAGGAGGGGGCTCTACGACTTC
TRBD1 TRBJ1-5 - TRBV2 CASSDWTGGKRGNQPQHF TGTGCCAGCAGTGATTGGACAGGGGGCAAACGGGGCAATCAGCCCCAGCATTTT
- TRBJ2-1 few TRBV12-3/TRBV12-4 CASRSSLAASRYNEQFF TGTGCCAGCAGATCATCCTTAGCGGCGTCTCGTTACAATGAGCAGTTCTTC
TRBD2 TRBJ2-1 - TRBV24-1 CATGTSLDEQFF TGTGCCACCGGGACTAGTCTAGATGAGCAGTTCTTC